The 26 T cell receptor beta chains below come from one sample, sequenced in a study of monozygotic twins with inflammatory bowel disease. TCRdb reanalyzed the 5' RACE reads and collapses them to one entry per CDR3 protein, without DNA. This listing includes about 380,000 distinct CDR3 sequences. Sequencing was carried out using blood. The receptors originated from a human donor with ulcerative colitis or Crohn's disease, or a healthy co-twin of an affected twin (not recorded which).

The chain has TRBV4-2 and TRBJ2-2; as DNA is missing, the TRBD2 call by TCRdb cannot be tested. CDR3 length: 18 residues. Germline-derived CDR1 and CDR2 are LGHNA and YNFKEQ. This CDR3 reads CASSQLVGRGGTDGELFF.

The chain combines TRBV5-1 with TRBJ1-3. The CDR3 contains 16 residues. Germline loops: CDR1 SGHRS, CDR2 YFSETQ. CDR3 amino acids: CASSLLSSTPGNTIYF.

The V and J genes are TRBV20-1 and TRBJ2-5; the D call from TCRdb, TRBD2, cannot be confirmed without DNA. The germline V gene encodes CDR1 DFQATT and CDR2 SNEGSKA (reference sequence). The CDR3 is 16 residues long. The CDR3 region is CSAGARPWGGQETQYF.

The chain has TRBV25-1 and TRBJ2-3; TCRdb calls TRBD2, which cannot be checked without DNA. This CDR3 comprises 14 residues. CDR1 is MGHDK and CDR2 is SYGVNS in the germline V gene. The CDR3: CASTRGGSEDTQYF.

CDR3 residues: CASSYGTLSSYNSPLHF. The chain carries TRBV4-2 and TRBJ1-6. This CDR3 is 17 amino acids long. Looked up from germline, CDR1 is LGHNA and CDR2 is YNFKEQ.

This rearrangement joins TRBV4-3 to TRBJ2-5; TCRdb's assignment of TRBD1 cannot be checked, as there is no DNA. This CDR3 has 15 residues. Germline V gives CDR1 LGHNA, CDR2 YSLEER. The chain's CDR3 is CASSQRQGSQETQYF.

CDR3 residues: CASSLGRTSGGYQETQYF. The chain carries TRBV11-2 and TRBJ2-5; the TCRdb D gene call, TRBD2, has no DNA to confirm it. The length of the CDR3 is 18 residues. Germline loops: CDR1 SGHAT, CDR2 FQNNGV. Full variable domain (outside the CDR3, taken from reference TRBV11-2 and TRBJ2-5): EAGVAQSPRYKIIEKRQSVAFWCNPISGHATLYWYQQILGQGPKLLIQFQNNGVVDDSQLPKDRFSAERLKGVDSTLKIQPAKLEDSAVYLCASSLGRTSGGYQETQYFGPGTRLLVL.

The rearrangement joins TRBV12-3 or TRBV12-4 to TRBJ2-3. The CDR3 length is 15 residues. The CDR3 protein is CASSLKGISTDTQYF.

The rearrangement links TRBV27 to TRBJ2-3; with no DNA, the TCRdb D assignment of TRBD2 cannot be verified. Germline CDR1 MNHEY, CDR2 SMNVEV (reference sequence). The CDR3 is 16 amino acids. The CDR3 sequence: CASSSLGTSGGATQYF.

The chain carries TRBV5-6 and TRBJ1-5; the D call from TCRdb, TRBD1, cannot be confirmed without DNA. From germline, CDR1 is SGHDT and CDR2 YYEEEE. The CDR3 consists of 12 residues. The CDR3 region is CASSQGQQPQHF. Filled out from reference TRBV5-6 and TRBJ1-5, the complete variable domain reads DAGVTQSPTHLIKTRGQQVTLRCSPKSGHDTVSWYQQALGQGPQFIFQYYEEEERQRGNFPDRFSGHQFPNYSSELNVNALLLGDSALYLCASSQGQQPQHFGDGTRLSIL.

The J gene is TRBJ1-1, the V gene TRBV19; TCRdb designates TRBD1, a call that cannot be tested without DNA. The CDR3 has 17 amino acids. Germline V lookup: CDR1 LNHDA, CDR2 SQIVND (reference sequence). This CDR3 reads CAKKDRGLRLRNTEAFF.

This chain uses TRBV5-5 with TRBJ1-2. The CDR3 length is 16 residues. Germline CDR1 is SGHKS and CDR2 is YYEKEE (reference sequence). The CDR3 loop reads CASSLGSFTSNYGYTF.

The genes are TRBV28 and TRBJ2-3. The CDR3 spans 12 residues. Per the germline V gene, CDR1 is MDHEN and CDR2 is SYDVKM. CDR3 in amino acids: CASRGNTDTQYF.

This chain links TRBV29-1 with TRBJ2-7; TCRdb gives TRBD1 as the D gene, but with no DNA this cannot be confirmed. The CDR3 length is 11 residues. Germline CDR1 reads SQVTM; CDR2 reads ANQGSEA. The CDR3 loop is CSVGDRGGQYF.

CDR3 in amino acids: CASSPRALNYGYTF. This chain connects TRBV12-3 or TRBV12-4 to TRBJ1-2. The CDR3 sequence is 14 residues long.

The rearrangement joins TRBV9 to TRBJ2-7; absent DNA, TCRdb's TRBD2 call cannot be checked. This CDR3 spans 16 amino acids. The germline CDR1 and CDR2 sequences are SGDLS and YYNGEE. The CDR3 loop is CASSVSLAGGPLEQYF.

The gene calls are TRBV6-2 or TRBV6-3 and TRBJ1-6. The germline V gene encodes CDR1 MNHEY and CDR2 SVGEGT. CDR3 length equals 13 residues. This CDR3 is CASSREANSPLHF.

This chain links TRBV9 with TRBJ2-2; TCRdb's D call, TRBD2, is unchecked because there is no DNA. The CDR3 totals 16 residues. CDR1 is SGDLS, CDR2 YYNGEE, per germline. The CDR3 sequence: CASSVEARGYSGELFF. Full variable domain (remainder filled in from reference TRBV9 and TRBJ2-2): DSGVTQTPKHLITATGQRVTLRCSPRSGDLSVYWYQQSLDQGLQFLIQYYNGEERAKGNILERFSAQQFPDLHSELNLSSLELGDSALYFCASSVEARGYSGELFFGEGSRLTVL.

V is TRBV5-6 and J is TRBJ1-5. From germline, CDR1 is SGHDT and CDR2 YYEEEE. This CDR3 is built from 17 residues. CDR3: CASSLGSWTYSNQPQHF.

The chain employs TRBV7-9 and TRBJ2-3; TCRdb's D call of TRBD1 is untestable without DNA. The length of the CDR3 is 17 residues. Germline V lookup: CDR1 SEHNR, CDR2 FQNEAQ (reference sequence). CDR3 sequence reads: CASSQVNRVRTSDTQYF.

This chain joins TRBV3-1 and TRBJ2-1; TCRdb selects TRBD1, and the lack of DNA leaves this call unchecked. The CDR3 runs 14 residues. From germline, CDR1 is LGHDT and CDR2 YNNKEL (reference sequence). CDR3 loop: CASSQAGRSDEQFF.

The chain is built from TRBV24-1 and TRBJ2-1; the TRBD2 assignment by TCRdb is unverifiable without DNA. This CDR3 region has 14 residues. Germline V CDR1 and CDR2: KGHDR, SFDVKD. CDR3 protein: CATTTNGGIDEQFF.

J is TRBJ1-3 and V is TRBV4-3. The length of the CDR3 is 17 residues. Germline assignment: CDR1 LGHNA and CDR2 YSLEER. This CDR3 is CASSQGSGEYSGNTIYF.

The gene calls are TRBV24-1 and TRBJ2-1; the TCRdb call, TRBD1, lacks DNA for checking. CDR3 size: 16 residues. The germline V gene has CDR1 KGHDR and CDR2 SFDVKD. CDR3 region: CATSDRRRTGGYEQFF.

The chain couples TRBV11-2 to TRBJ2-1; the TRBD1 assignment by TCRdb is unverifiable without DNA. The CDR3 length is 16 residues. CDR1 is SGHAT, CDR2 FQNNGV, per germline. CDR3 protein: CASSTIPGSGYNEQFF. The full variable domain, its missing parts supplied by reference TRBV11-2 and TRBJ2-1, is EAGVAQSPRYKIIEKRQSVAFWCNPISGHATLYWYQQILGQGPKLLIQFQNNGVVDDSQLPKDRFSAERLKGVDSTLKIQPAKLEDSAVYLCASSTIPGSGYNEQFFGPGTRLTVL.

V is TRBV7-9 and J is TRBJ1-5; without DNA, the TCRdb call of TRBD1 cannot be checked. CDR1 SEHNR and CDR2 FQNEAQ come from the germline V gene (reference sequence). CDR3 length equals 16 residues. The CDR3 region is CASSLGQGAANQPQHF.